This T cell receptor beta chain was recorded in a study of blood T cell repertoires in COVID-19. Study as a whole: PBMCs, B-cell-depleted T cells, or T cells provided the cDNA or gDNA that made up the material.

Germline V gene lookup returns CDR1 SGDLS and CDR2 YYNGEE. The CDR3 has 16 residues. V lost 3 bases, J lost 1 base, and 16 bases lay in between. This table comes from immunoSEQ multiplex PCR, and its TCRdb copy is limited to in-frame clones, with some not included. Of 210,000 or so clones in the sample, around 90% are singletons; the top ten hold about 10%. The sample holds one count of this clone. The material sequenced was PBMCs or T cells enriched from blood (not recorded which). This TCR derives from a man younger than 45 who had recovered from COVID-19. This rearrangement joins TRBV9 to TRBJ2-5; D perhaps matches TRBD1 (7 bases). The CDR3 sequence is CASSARGRGVQETQYF. The DNA of the CDR3 is TGTGCCAGCAGCGCCCGGGGCAGGGGGGTCCAAGAGACCCAGTACTTC.